The entry below gives a single T cell receptor beta chain sequence along with its context. Its target is not known. Described time point: persistent/refractory GD, antithyroid drugs over 5 years with positive TRAb. With RNA extracted from PBMCs as input, the TCR library was made. For TCR beta, libraries came from iRepertoire HTBI primers and Arm-PCR of CDR3 regions. Original processing notes: In the combined samples, approximately 62 TRBV and 11 to 15 TRBJ segments were identified. TCRdb re-analysed the multiplex PCR reads in MiXCR, keeping a single row per CDR3 protein. The V and J calls reflect TCRdb's pipeline rather than the authors' work. Among a few hundred thousand distinct CDR3 sequences listed, 20% to 25% were seen once. This entry belongs to a study of regulatory T cells in long-lasting Graves disease. The trim removed 5 bases at V and 3 bases at J, leaving 8 bases unmatched. The length of the CDR3 is 17 residues. CDR1 and CDR2 from the germline V gene are ENHRY and SYGVKD.

Study-level results: Persistent disease favored TRBV28, TRBJ1-2 and TRBJ2-5.

This TCR was recovered from a female donor with Graves disease. The rearrangement uses TRBV10-3 and TRBJ2-4; 12 positions match TRBD2. The sample was peripheral blood mononuclear cells (PBMCs), taken when the disease was refractory, from a patient treated with antithyroid drugs. The CDR3 coding sequence is TGTGCCATCAGTCCCACGTGGACTAGCGGGGACAAAAACATTCAGTACTTC. Translated, it gives CAISPTWTSGDKNIQYF.